The rows below give T cell receptor beta chains drawn from one sample of a study of T-cell reconstitution after alpha-beta-depleted transplantation in children. A single record per CDR3 protein comes from TCRdb applying MiXCR to the PCR reads. The table has about 98,000 distinct CDR3 sequences, under 25% seen once. Source: PBMCs, taken before TCRalphabeta/CD19-depleted stem cell transplant. The receptor set was obtained from a boy aged 2 to 10 with acute lymphoblastic leukemia, due to receive a stem cell transplant. CDR3s include the opening cysteine and the closing phenylalanine or tryptophan. Each record gives: clone size, D gene, J gene, V gene, CDR3 protein, CDR3 DNA. The D gene is left open where the match is weak. Only some rows state a clone size, as once, few, many or a class for expanded clones.

>large|NA|TRBJ1-1|TRBV4-3
CASSPWRNTEAFF
TGCGCCAGCAGCCCTTGGAGGAACACTGAAGCTTTCTTT
>NA|TRBD1|TRBJ2-1|TRBV25-1
CASTWDRQYNEQFF
TGTGCCAGCACGTGGGACAGGCAATACAATGAGCAGTTCTTC
>few|TRBD1|TRBJ1-1|TRBV29-1
CSVVYRGGTEAFF
TGCAGCGTTGTTTACAGGGGGGGGACTGAAGCTTTCTTT
>NA|NA|TRBJ2-3|TRBV5-1
CASSLGDISTDTQYF
TGCGCCAGCAGCTTGGGCGACATTAGCACAGATACGCAGTATTTT
>NA|TRBD1|TRBJ1-6|TRBV12-3/TRBV12-4
CASSLDVGQGVGSPLHF
TGTGCCAGCAGTTTAGATGTCGGGCAGGGGGTGGGTTCACCCCTCCACTTT
>once|NA|TRBJ2-1|TRBV7-2
CASTPTPLGQFF
TGTGCCAGCACCCCGACCCCACTAGGTCAGTTCTTC
>NA|TRBD2|TRBJ2-1|TRBV5-1
CASSLAGGPGEQFF
TGCGCCAGCAGCTTAGCGGGAGGGCCGGGTGAGCAGTTCTTC
>NA|NA|TRBJ2-7|TRBV18
CASSPGTQRYEQYF
TGTGCCAGCTCACCCGGGACTCAACGATACGAGCAGTACTTC
>few|TRBD2|TRBJ2-3|TRBV10-2
CASRTSGSRRTDTQYF
TGCGCCAGCAGAACTAGCGGGAGTAGGCGCACAGATACGCAGTATTTT
>NA|NA|TRBJ1-5|TRBV20-1
CSASVRSDNQPQHF
TGCAGTGCTAGTGTTCGGAGTGACAATCAGCCCCAGCATTTT
>NA|NA|TRBJ2-5|TRBV29-1
CSVELVGETQYF
TGCAGCGTTGAATTAGTGGGCGAGACCCAGTACTTC
>few|NA|TRBJ1-1|TRBV7-2
CASSFGEAPLVRGAFF
TGTGCCAGCAGCTTTGGGGAGGCTCCCTTAGTTCGTGGAGCTTTCTTT
>few|NA|TRBJ2-5|TRBV20-1
CSAGSEVQETQYF
TGCAGTGCGGGATCTGAGGTGCAGGAGACCCAGTACTTC
>NA|TRBD2|TRBJ2-2|TRBV5-1
CASSLDPSGGGELFF
TGCGCCAGCAGCTTGGACCCTAGCGGAGGCGGGGAGCTGTTTTTT
>few|TRBD1|TRBJ1-6|TRBV4-2
CASSHRGYSPLHF
TGTGCCAGCAGCCACAGGGGGTACTCACCCCTCCACTTT
>NA|NA|TRBJ2-5|TRBV11-2
CASSLLLGRGETQYF
TGTGCCAGCAGCTTACTGTTGGGGCGGGGAGAGACCCAGTACTTC
>NA|TRBD1|TRBJ1-2|TRBV5-1
CASRRDSYGYTF
TGCGCCAGCAGAAGGGACAGCTATGGCTACACCTTC
>many|NA|TRBJ2-1|TRBV27
CASSFGSPSYNEQFF
TGTGCCAGCAGTTTCGGGAGCCCCTCCTACAATGAGCAGTTCTTC
>few|NA|TRBJ2-7|TRBV7-2
CASSQRHGSSYEQYF
TGTGCCAGCAGCCAGAGGCACGGCAGCTCCTACGAGCAGTACTTC
>few|TRBD1|TRBJ1-2|TRBV5-1
CASSLVGQMDGYTF
TGCGCCAGCAGCTTGGTGGGACAGATGGATGGCTACACCTTC
>NA|TRBD1|TRBJ2-7|TRBV7-9
CASSSPLGQGSYEQYF
TGTGCCAGCAGCTCCCCTCTGGGACAGGGGTCCTACGAGCAGTACTTC
>few|NA|TRBJ2-1|TRBV11-2
CASSLSLKDGEQFF
TGTGCCAGCAGCTTAAGCCTGAAGGATGGTGAGCAGTTCTTC
>NA|NA|TRBJ2-7|TRBV20-1
CSARARDFGTHSYEQYF
TGCAGTGCCCGCGCGAGGGATTTCGGGACCCACTCCTACGAGCAGTACTTC
>NA|TRBD2|TRBJ2-3|TRBV7-2
CASSPLAGSSTDTQYF
TGTGCCAGCAGCCCGTTAGCGGGATCTAGCACAGATACGCAGTATTTT
>NA|NA|TRBJ2-3|TRBV3-1
CASSQDAPLGFEASTDTQYF
TGTGCCAGCAGCCAAGATGCACCCCTAGGTTTTGAGGCTAGCACAGATACGCAGTATTTT
>NA|NA|TRBJ1-1|TRBV5-1
CASSVSLQRASLNTEAFF
TGCGCCAGCAGCGTCTCACTTCAGAGGGCCTCTCTGAACACTGAAGCTTTCTTT
>NA|TRBD2|TRBJ2-1|TRBV30
CAWTTSANNEQFF
TGTGCCTGGACGACTAGCGCCAACAATGAGCAGTTCTTC
>few|NA|TRBJ2-2|TRBV15
CATSRDFAGELFF
TGTGCCACCAGCAGAGATTTCGCCGGGGAGCTGTTTTTT
>NA|NA|TRBJ2-5|TRBV20-1
CSATNSGLIRATQYF
TGCAGTGCAACTAATTCGGGACTCATAAGGGCGACCCAGTACTTC
>many|NA|TRBJ2-4|TRBV20-1
CSAWTTKNIQYF
TGCAGTGCATGGACAACCAAAAACATTCAGTACTTC
>many|TRBD1|TRBJ2-3|TRBV29-1
CSVEFGTGGRVDTQYF
TGCAGCGTTGAATTCGGGACAGGGGGGAGAGTAGATACGCAGTATTTT
>NA|NA|TRBJ2-5|TRBV20-1
CSAGRTVPQETQYF
TGCAGTGCTGGAAGGACAGTTCCTCAAGAGACCCAGTACTTC
>few|TRBD2|TRBJ2-4|TRBV7-2
CASSPRGGLQNIQYF
TGTGCCAGCAGCCCCCGGGGAGGGCTCCAAAACATTCAGTACTTC
>NA|NA|TRBJ1-2|TRBV29-1
CSVEGRTEGYTF
TGCAGCGTCGAGGGGAGGACGGAGGGCTACACCTTC
>few|NA|TRBJ2-7|TRBV13
CASSQTSLQPGPEQYF
TGTGCCAGCAGCCAAACCTCATTACAGCCTGGACCCGAGCAGTACTTC
>few|TRBD1|TRBJ2-5|TRBV20-1
CRGRDRGETQYF
TGCAGAGGAAGGGACAGAGGGGAGACCCAGTACTTC
>few|NA|TRBJ2-7|TRBV7-6
CASSRQGFHEQYF
TGTGCCAGCAGCAGGCAGGGTTTCCACGAGCAGTACTTC
>few|TRBD1|TRBJ2-4|TRBV6-5
CASSYLSTGGNIQYF
TGTGCCAGCAGTTACCTCAGTACAGGGGGAAACATTCAGTACTTC
>few|TRBD1|TRBJ2-1|TRBV30
CAWSGEIHRGNEQFF
TGTGCCTGGAGTGGGGAGATCCACAGGGGCAATGAGCAGTTCTTC
>NA|TRBD2|TRBJ2-7|TRBV29-1
CSAQGLAGVGEQYF
TGCAGCGCCCAAGGATTAGCGGGAGTGGGTGAGCAGTACTTC